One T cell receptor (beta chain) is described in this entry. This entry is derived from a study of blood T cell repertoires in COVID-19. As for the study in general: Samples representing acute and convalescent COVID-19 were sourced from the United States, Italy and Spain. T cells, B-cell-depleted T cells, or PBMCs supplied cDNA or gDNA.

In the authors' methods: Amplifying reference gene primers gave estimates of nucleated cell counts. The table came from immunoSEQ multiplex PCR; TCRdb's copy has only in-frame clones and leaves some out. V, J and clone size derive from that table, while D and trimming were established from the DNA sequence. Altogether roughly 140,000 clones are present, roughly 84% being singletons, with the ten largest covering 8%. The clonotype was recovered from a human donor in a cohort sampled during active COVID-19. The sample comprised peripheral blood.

CDR3 sequence: CASSHTGDPYGYTF. Here the CDR3 DNA reads TGCGCCAGCAGTCATACAGGCGATCCGTATGGCTACACCTTC. This chain links TRBV5-1 with TRBJ1-2; D is perhaps TRBD1 (5 bases). CDR1 SGHRS and CDR2 YFSETQ come from the germline V gene. The CDR3 length is 14 residues. Trimming removed 5 bases at V and 5 bases at J, with 16 bases between. The full variable domain, in which reference TRBV5-1 and TRBJ1-2 provide the parts outside the CDR3, is KAGVTQTPRYLIKTRGQQVTLSCSPISGHRSVSWYQQTPGQGLQFLFEYFSETQRNKGNFPGRFSGRQFSNSRSEMNVSTLELGDSALYLCASSHTGDPYGYTFGSGTRLTVV.